Listed here are 10 T cell receptor beta chains from one sample, sequenced in a study of control samples from healthy donors and cancer patients. Only in-frame clones appear in the TCRdb table, and some are missing; sequencing was by immunoSEQ multiplex PCR. Seen here are under 80,000 clones, 93% observed once, and the top ten hold 0.95% to 1.5%. Sequenced sample: PBMCs. These receptors all stem from a woman between 40 and 50 years old with lung cancer.

The sample holds one count of this clone. The chain links TRBV6-5 to TRBJ2-5, with TRBD1 matching over 7 bases. From germline, CDR1 is MNHEY and CDR2 SVGAGI. V was pared by 6 bases and J by 7 bases, with 8 bases of the junction left unmatched. This CDR3 has 13 residues. CDR3 sequence reads: CASSRGQVGTQYF. For the CDR3, the DNA is TGTGCCAGCAGCCGTGGACAGGTCGGGACCCAGTACTTC.

The chain links TRBV5-1 to TRBJ1-2; D possibly corresponds to TRBD1 (5 bases). CDR1 and CDR2 (germline): SGHRS, YFSETQ. The V end was cut by 6 bases, the J end by 6 bases, with 30 bases between. The CDR3 is 18 amino acids. CDR3 amino acids: CASKPSSPGPNEMHGYTF. For the CDR3, the DNA is TGCGCCAGCAAACCATCCTCCCCGGGACCCAACGAGATGCATGGCTACACCTTC.

The V and J genes are TRBV14 and TRBJ2-3; D unclear. The CDR3 is made up of 13 amino acids. In germline, CDR1 is SGHDN, CDR2 FVKESK. Trimming shortened V by 4 bases and J by 6 bases, and 11 bases separated the two germline ends. The CDR3 protein is CASSPSVQDTQYF. The CDR3 DNA is TGTGCCAGCAGCCCCAGTGTCCAGGATACGCAGTATTTT.

The chain is built from TRBV4-1 and TRBJ2-2; 7 nucleotides agree with TRBD1. Per germline, CDR1 MGHRA and CDR2 YSYEKL. This CDR3 comprises 18 residues. V shed 4 bases, J shed 0 bases, and the junction held 11 bases outside the gene matches. The CDR3 nucleotides are TGCGCCAGCAGCCCCCCGTTGACAGGGATCGCGAACACCGGGGAGCTGTTTTTT. Translating it yields CASSPPLTGIANTGELFF.

The chain combines TRBV3-1 (or the pseudogene TRBV3-2) with TRBJ2-6, with D maybe TRBD1 (5 bases). The CDR3 runs 17 residues. Per germline, CDR1 LGHDT and CDR2 YNNKEL (reference sequence). Trimming took 1 base from V and 0 from J, leaving 10 bases between them. The CDR3 here is CASSQVLTVSGANVLTF. The CDR3 DNA is TGTGCCAGCAGCCAAGTCCTGACAGTCTCTGGGGCCAACGTCCTGACTTTC.

The V and J genes are TRBV27 and TRBJ2-7, with TRBD1 matching over 7 bases. Germline values: CDR1 MNHEY, CDR2 SMNVEV (reference sequence). The J segment lost 2 bases and the V segment lost 2 bases, leaving 6 bases of the junction unmatched. This CDR3 is 15 amino acids long. The CDR3 sequence: CASSLGTVTAYEQYF. The CDR3 region has the DNA TGTGCCAGCAGTTTAGGGACAGTAACGGCCTACGAGCAGTACTTC.

This chain connects TRBV5-4 to TRBJ2-1; D is undetermined. The CDR3 sequence is 15 residues long. Germline assignment: CDR1 SGHNT and CDR2 YYREEE (reference sequence). V lost 0 bases and J lost 0, with 7 bases in between. CDR3 in DNA: TGTGCCAGCAGCTTGGTCGAATACTCCTACAATGAGCAGTTCTTC. Translated, it gives CASSLVEYSYNEQFF.

V and J are TRBV21-1 and TRBJ2-7; TRBD2 is the table's D call, not checked against the DNA. TRBV21-1 is a listed pseudogene. This CDR3 comprises 19 residues. CDR3 nucleotides: TGTGCCAGCAGCAAGAGCAACCGAGTCTGGAGCGGGGGGAACTACGAGCAGTACTTC. Translated: CASSKSNRVWSGGNYEQYF.

The chain has TRBV14 and TRBJ2-2; weak D call: TRBD2 (6 bases). In germline, CDR1 is SGHDN, CDR2 FVKESK. The CDR3 is 13 residues long. The ends were cut back, 4 bases at V and 13 bases at J, with 16 bases in the middle. CDR3 DNA: TGTGCCAGCAGCCCCCTGACGGGGGTAAGGCTGTTTTTT. It codes for CASSPLTGVRLFF. Full variable domain (rest looked up from reference TRBV14 and TRBJ2-2): EAGVTQFPSHSVIEKGQTVTLRCDPISGHDNLYWYRRVMGKEIKFLLHFVKESKQDESGMPNNRFLAERTGGTYSTLKVQPAELEDSGVYFCASSPLTGVRLFFGEGSRLTVL.

Here the CDR3 reads CASSHEGLSTGELFF. Here the CDR3 DNA reads TGTGCCAGCAGCCACGAGGGACTTTCCACCGGGGAGCTGTTTTTT. J is TRBJ2-2 and V is TRBV14; TRBD2 is a possible D gene (6 bases). Germline V gene data show CDR1 as SGHDN and CDR2 as FVKESK. V lost 3 bases to trimming and J lost 4 bases, with 12 bases between them. The CDR3 runs 15 residues.